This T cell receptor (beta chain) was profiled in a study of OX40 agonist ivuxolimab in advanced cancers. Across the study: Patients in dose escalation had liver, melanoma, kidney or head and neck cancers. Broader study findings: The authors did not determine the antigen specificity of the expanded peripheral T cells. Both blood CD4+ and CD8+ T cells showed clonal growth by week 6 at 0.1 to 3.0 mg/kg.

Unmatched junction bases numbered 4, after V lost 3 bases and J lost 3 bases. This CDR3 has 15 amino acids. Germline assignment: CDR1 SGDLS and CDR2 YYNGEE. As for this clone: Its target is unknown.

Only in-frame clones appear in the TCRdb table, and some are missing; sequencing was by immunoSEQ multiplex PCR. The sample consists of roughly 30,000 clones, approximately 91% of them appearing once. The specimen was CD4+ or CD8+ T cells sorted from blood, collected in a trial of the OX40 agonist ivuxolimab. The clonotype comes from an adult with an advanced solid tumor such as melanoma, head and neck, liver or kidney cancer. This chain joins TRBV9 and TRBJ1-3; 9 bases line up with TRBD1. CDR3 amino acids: CASSERQGGGNTIYF. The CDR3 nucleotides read TGTGCCAGCAGCGAAAGACAGGGGGGTGGAAACACCATATATTTT.